Below, one TCR beta chain is given with its context. Its antigen is still unknown. The data derive from a study of blood T cells in healthy people across ages. There were healthy Caucasian individuals from Russia, aged roughly 6 to 90, serving as donors. The germline CDR1 and CDR2 sequences are SQVTM and ANQGSEA. The V gene lost 3 bases and the J gene lost 0 bases, with 14 bases spanning the gap. CDR3 length: 15 residues. A sample-barcoded 5' primer and a J-beta primer mix were used in a second PCR of about 6 to 12 cycles. From each sample, at least 2.5 million paired-end reads containing CDR3 were obtained. TCRdb re-called the 5' RACE reads through MiXCR, storing one row per CDR3 protein. The sample has 1.8 million or so distinct CDR3 sequences; around 40% are singletons. Study-level results: Since the PBMCs were unsorted, naive and antigen-experienced cells could not be conclusively compared. Higher naive T cell percentage went strongly together with higher TCR beta diversity.

This sequence joins TRBV29-1 and TRBJ1-2, with D possibly being TRBD1 (6 bases). Sequences were obtained from blood. The TCR was taken from a human donor in good health. CDR3 in DNA: TGCAGCGTTGATACTACAGGGATTCCTAACTATGGCTACACCTTC. It encodes CSVDTTGIPNYGYTF.